These 6 T cell receptor beta chains came from one sample sequenced in a study of glioma-infiltrating T cells. TCR alpha and beta CDR3 regions were amplified from RNA using iRepertoire nested multiplex PCR. TCRdb called the multiplex PCR reads again in MiXCR, with one record for every CDR3 protein. The table has over 140,000 distinct CDR3 sequences, approximately 39% seen once; the top ten hold around a fifth. Sequencing was carried out using glioma tissue, nonneoplastic brain tissue, or PBMCs (not recorded which). The receptor set was obtained from a human donor with low-grade glioma or glioblastoma, undergoing nonglioma brain surgery, or in good health (not recorded which).

This clonotype showed up just a few times. This sequence joins TRBV7-8 and TRBJ2-7; 7 bases are shared with TRBD2. Germline CDR1 is SGHVS and CDR2 is FQNEAQ. The CDR3 is 14 residues long. The junction had 7 bases not matched to a gene; V was cut back by 5 bases and J by 3 bases. The DNA for the CDR3 is TGTGCCAGCAGCCGCGGGACTACTAACTACGAGCAGTACTTC. Its translation is CASSRGTTNYEQYF.

The DNA of the CDR3 is TGTGCCAGCAGCCAAGGTCGGGTGGCTGGAAACACCATATATTTT. Translation: CASSQGRVAGNTIYF. The chain has TRBV7-6 and TRBJ1-3; D ambiguous. The CDR3 is 15 amino acids. CDR1 SGHVS and CDR2 FNYEAQ come from the germline V gene. V was trimmed by 5 bases and J by 2 bases, leaving 13 bases between them. The full variable domain, rest sourced from reference TRBV7-6 and TRBJ1-3, is GAGVSQSPRYKVTKRGQDVALRCDPISGHVSLYWYRQALGQGPEFLTYFNYEAQQDKSGLPNDRFSAERPEGSISTLTIQRTEQRDSAMYRCASSQGRVAGNTIYFGEGSWLTVV.

This clonotype occurred many times. The V and J genes are TRBV6-1 and TRBJ2-7; D is unclear. Trimming took off 7 bases at V and 5 bases at J, with 18 bases between the two ends. Germline V CDR1 and CDR2: MNHNS, SASEGT. CDR3 length equals 14 residues. For the CDR3, the DNA is TGTGCCAGCACCAAGCCGGGCCGGTCGAACGAGCAGTACTTC. Translated: CASTKPGRSNEQYF.

The chain uses TRBV6-1 and TRBJ2-1; D not certain. Germline V lookup: CDR1 MNHNS, CDR2 SASEGT. V lost 8 bases, J lost 5 bases, and 13 bases lay in between. This CDR3 comprises 13 residues. The CDR3 DNA follows: TGTGCCAGCCTCTCCCCGTACCACAATGAGCAGTTCTTC. Encoded protein: CASLSPYHNEQFF.

This clonotype was seen only a few times. The genes are TRBV4-2 and TRBJ2-3; the match to TRBD2 covers 9 bases. Germline V gene data show CDR1 as LGHNA and CDR2 as YNFKEQ. Trimming at V came to 4 bases and at J to 7 bases, leaving 6 bases not matched to a gene. CDR3 length: 14 residues. As DNA, the CDR3 is TGTGCCAGCAGCCCCGGGACTAGCTCTTATACGCAGTATTTT. Encoded protein: CASSPGTSSYTQYF.

Details on this clonotype: A much larger clone differs from this one at a single base, so this may be a read error. The chain combines TRBV6-1 with TRBJ2-1, with D possibly matching TRBD2 (5 bases). Germline lookup yields CDR1 MNHNS and CDR2 SASEGT. The CDR3 sequence is 14 residues long. The ends were cut back, 10 bases at V and 10 bases at J, with 23 bases in the middle. In DNA, the CDR3 is TGTGCCACCCTCCGAGCACCGGGGATCTACGAGCAGTTCTTC. Translating gives CATLRAPGIYEQFF.